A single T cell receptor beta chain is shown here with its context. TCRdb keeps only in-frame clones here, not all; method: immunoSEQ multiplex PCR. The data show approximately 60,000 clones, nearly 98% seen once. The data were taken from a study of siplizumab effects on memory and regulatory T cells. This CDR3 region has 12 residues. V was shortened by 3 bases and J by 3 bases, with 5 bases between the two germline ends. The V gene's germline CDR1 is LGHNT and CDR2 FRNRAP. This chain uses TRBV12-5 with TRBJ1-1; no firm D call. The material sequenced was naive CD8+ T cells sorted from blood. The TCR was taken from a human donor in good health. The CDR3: CASGFHDTEAFF. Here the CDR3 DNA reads TGTGCTAGTGGTTTTCACGACACTGAAGCTTTCTTT.